The source of this TCR beta chain is a study of HIV-infected patients and healthy controls. One entry per CDR3 protein results from TCRdb running MiXCR on the 5' RACE reads. The table has 55,000 to 70,000 distinct CDR3 sequences, 15% to 20% seen once. Source material: CD4+ T cells from blood. The sequence came from a human donor in good health.

The CDR3, as DNA: TGTGCCAGCAGCTTGGTCGGGCGGGCGGGGAACAATGAGCAGTTCTTC. Its translation: CASSLVGRAGNNEQFF. The chain employs TRBV5-5 and TRBJ2-1, with a possible D match to TRBD2 (6 bases). Germline V lookup: CDR1 SGHKS, CDR2 YYEKEE (reference sequence). V was trimmed by 0 bases and J by 5 bases, leaving 15 bases between them. CDR3 length: 16 residues.